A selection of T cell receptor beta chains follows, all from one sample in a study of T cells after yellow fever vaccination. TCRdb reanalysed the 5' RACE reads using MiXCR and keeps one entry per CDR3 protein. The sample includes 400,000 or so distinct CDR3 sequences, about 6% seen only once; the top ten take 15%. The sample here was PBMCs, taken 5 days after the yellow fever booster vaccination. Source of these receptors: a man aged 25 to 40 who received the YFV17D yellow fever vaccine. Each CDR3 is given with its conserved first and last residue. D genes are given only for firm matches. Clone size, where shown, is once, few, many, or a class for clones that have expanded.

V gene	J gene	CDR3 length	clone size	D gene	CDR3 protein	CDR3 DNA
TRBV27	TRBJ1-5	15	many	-	CASRRADRRYQPQHF	TGTGCCAGCAGGCGGGCCGACAGGCGATATCAGCCCCAGCATTTT
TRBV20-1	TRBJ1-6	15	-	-	CSARVKGDHNSPLHF	TGCAGTGCTAGAGTGAAGGGGGACCATAATTCACCCCTCCACTTT
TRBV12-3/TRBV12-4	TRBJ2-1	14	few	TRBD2	CATESVAGANEQFF	TGTGCCACCGAGAGTGTAGCGGGAGCCAATGAGCAGTTCTTC
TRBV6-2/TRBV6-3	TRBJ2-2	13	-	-	CAVRTVVAGELFF	TGTGCCGTCCGAACGGTCGTCGCCGGGGAGCTGTTTTTT
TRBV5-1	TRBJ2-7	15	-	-	CASSLGQREGYEQYF	TGCGCCAGCAGCTTGGGACAACGAGAGGGATACGAGCAGTACTTC
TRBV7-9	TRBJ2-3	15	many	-	CASSLGLHSTDTQYF	TGTGCCAGCAGCTTAGGTCTCCACAGCACAGATACGCAGTATTTT
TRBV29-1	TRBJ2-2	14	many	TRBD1	CSVVTGRNTGELFF	TGCAGCGTTGTGACAGGGAGGAACACCGGGGAGCTGTTTTTT
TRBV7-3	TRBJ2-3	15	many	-	CASSLRGQITDTQYF	TGTGCCAGCAGCTTACGCGGCCAAATCACAGATACGCAGTATTTT
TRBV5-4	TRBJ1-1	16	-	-	CASSLERGHMNTEAFF	TGTGCCAGCAGCTTGGAACGGGGCCACATGAACACTGAAGCTTTCTTT
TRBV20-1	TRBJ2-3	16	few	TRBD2	CSTPWSSGSTEDTQYF	TGCAGTACCCCGTGGAGTAGCGGGAGTACCGAAGATACGCAGTATTTT
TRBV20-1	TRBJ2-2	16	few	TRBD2	CCARESLAANTGELFF	TGCTGTGCTAGAGAGTCACTAGCGGCGAACACCGGGGAGCTGTTTTTT
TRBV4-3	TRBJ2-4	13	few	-	CASSEAQRRVQYF	TGCGCCAGCAGCGAAGCACAACGGCGGGTTCAGTACTTC
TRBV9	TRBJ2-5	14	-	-	CASSVEVGEETQYF	TGTGCCAGCAGCGTAGAAGTAGGTGAGGAGACCCAGTACTTC
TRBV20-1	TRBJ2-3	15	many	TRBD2	CSAVRTSGRADTQYF	TGCAGTGCTGTAAGAACTAGCGGGAGGGCAGATACGCAGTATTTT
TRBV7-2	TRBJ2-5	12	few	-	CASSLAPETQYF	TGTGCCAGCAGCTTAGCCCCCGAGACCCAGTACTTC
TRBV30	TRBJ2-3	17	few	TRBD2	CAWSVSLTSEYTDTQYF	TGTGCCTGGAGTGTATCCCTGACTAGCGAATACACAGATACGCAGTATTTT
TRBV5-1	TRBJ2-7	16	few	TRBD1	CASSGARDRSSYEQYF	TGCGCCAGCAGCGGGGCTCGGGACAGAAGCTCCTACGAGCAGTACTTC
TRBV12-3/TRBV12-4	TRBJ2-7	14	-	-	CASSHGRGHYEQYF	TGTGCCAGCAGCCACGGGAGGGGGCACTACGAGCAGTACTTC
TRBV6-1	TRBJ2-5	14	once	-	CVSNLLGRGETQYF	TGTGTCAGCAATCTCCTTGGGAGAGGCGAGACCCAGTACTTC
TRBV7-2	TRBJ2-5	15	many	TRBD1	CASSLGTGLLETQYF	TGTGCCAGCAGCCTTGGGACAGGGCTTTTAGAGACCCAGTACTTC
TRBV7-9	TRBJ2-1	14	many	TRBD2	CASSLSGIRDEQFF	TGTGCCAGCAGCTTAAGCGGGATACGCGATGAGCAGTTCTTC
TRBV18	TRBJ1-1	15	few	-	CASSPALSSSAEAFF	TGTGCCAGCTCACCAGCTCTTAGCAGTTCAGCTGAAGCTTTCTTT
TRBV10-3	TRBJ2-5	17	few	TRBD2	CAISESTSGRRQETQYF	TGTGCCATCAGTGAGTCCACTAGCGGGAGGAGGCAAGAGACCCAGTACTTC
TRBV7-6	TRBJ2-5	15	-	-	CASSSRAPRLETQYF	TGTGCCAGCAGCTCCCGGGCCCCGCGGTTAGAGACCCAGTACTTC
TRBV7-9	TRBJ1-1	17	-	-	CASSPRATGRENTEAFF	TGTGCCAGCAGCCCTAGGGCGACCGGACGGGAGAACACTGAAGCTTTCTTT
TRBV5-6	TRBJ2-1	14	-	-	CASSFPPRENEQFF	TGTGCCAGCAGCTTTCCGCCCCGGGAGAATGAGCAGTTCTTC